This T cell receptor beta chain was sequenced during a study of T cell responses to AZD1222 COVID-19 vaccine. Clones were read by immunoSEQ multiplex PCR, and TCRdb kept only the in-frame ones, dropping some. The table shows 120,000 to 150,000 clones, with approximately 94% occurring only once. The CDR3 runs to 14 residues. This sequence joins TRBV21-1 and TRBJ1-2; the D call of TRBD1 is as the table states it, not checked on the DNA. TRBV21-1 is deemed a pseudogene. This receptor was identified in an adult in good health. The specimen was peripheral blood, collected on day 0 of AZD1222 vaccination. The CDR3 is CASSSGDRAYGYTF. Written as DNA, the CDR3 is TGTGCCAGCAGCTCCGGGGACAGGGCTTATGGCTACACCTTC.